These 20 T cell receptor beta chains share one sample of origin, sequenced in a study of Graves' ophthalmopathy and Graves' hyperthyroidism. Amplification of the TCR beta CDR3 regions used RNA transcripts (as template). The workflow started with a first-round RT-PCR run with HTBI primers and then moved on to a second-round multiplex PCR. TCRdb re-derived calls from the multiplex PCR reads in MiXCR, one entry per CDR3 protein. Here the sample spans approximately 380,000 distinct CDR3 sequences, around 21% being singletons. Sequencing input: peripheral blood. All receptors come from a woman under 30 with stable Graves' hyperthyroidism.

This clonotype was seen ten or more times. CDR3 DNA: TGTGCCATCAGTGTGGGGGCTGGGGCCAACGTCCTGACTTTC. This translates into CAISVGAGANVLTF. The rearrangement joins TRBV10-3 to TRBJ2-6; D possibly matches TRBD1 or TRBD2 (5 bases each). The CDR3 length is 14 residues. The germline gives CDR1 ENHRY, CDR2 SYGVKD. The ends were cut back, 4 bases at V and 2 bases at J, with 6 bases in the middle.

The rearrangement links TRBV12-3 or TRBV12-4 to TRBJ2-7, with 14 bases aligning to TRBD2. With V trimmed by 5 bases and J by 6 bases, 6 bases remained unmatched. This CDR3 spans 15 amino acids. The CDR3 bases are TGTGCCAGCAGTCTGGGACTAGCGGGAGCTCTCGAGCAGTACTTC. It specifies CASSLGLAGALEQYF.

This clonotype was picked up many times. V and J are TRBV6-2 or TRBV6-3 and TRBJ2-5, with D perhaps assigned TRBD1 or TRBD2 (7 bases each). This CDR3 spans 15 amino acids. Trimming left V 6 bases short and J 2 bases short, with 16 bases between. The germline CDR1 and CDR2 sequences are MNHEY and SVGEGT. The CDR3 loop is CASRRAGQKQETQYF. In DNA, the CDR3 is TGTGCCAGCAGGAGAGCGGGACAGAAACAAGAGACCCAGTACTTC.

This clonotype was picked up many times. The chain links TRBV25-1 to TRBJ1-5; TRBD1 matches at 7 bases. Germline CDR1 reads MGHDK; CDR2 reads SYGVNS. V was pared by 5 bases and J by 0 bases, with 7 bases of the junction left unmatched. The CDR3 contains 16 residues. The CDR3 spells CASSPDRVGSNQPQHF. The CDR3 DNA is TGTGCCAGCAGTCCCGACAGGGTCGGTAGCAATCAGCCCCAGCATTTT.

V and J are TRBV5-1 and TRBJ2-7, with D hard to call. The length of the CDR3 is 14 residues. With 4 bases removed from V and 1 base from J, the gap between germline ends came to 12 bases. Per the germline V gene, CDR1 is SGHRS and CDR2 is YFSETQ. The CDR3 DNA follows: TGCGCCAGCAGCCCCCAGTCAGGTTCCTACGAGCAGTACGTC. It specifies CASSPQSGSYEQYV.

This clonotype was seen only a few times. V is TRBV12-3 or TRBV12-4 and J is TRBJ2-4; D is uncertain. The CDR3 is 14 amino acids. Trimming stripped 3 bases from V and 2 bases from J, with 8 bases between. The CDR3 sequence is CASSFAVSKNIQYF. In nucleotides, the CDR3 is TGTGCCAGCAGTTTCGCGGTGTCCAAAAACATTCAGTACTTC.

Many counts were recorded for this clonotype. This rearrangement joins TRBV20-1 to TRBJ2-5, with D uncertain. The V end lost 0 bases, the J end lost 7 bases, and 15 bases lay between the germline ends. The CDR3 totals 14 residues. CDR1 and CDR2 (germline): DFQATT, SNEGSKA (reference sequence). The DNA for the CDR3 is TGCAGTGCTAGAGATATGGGGAATTGGGGGACCCAGTACTTC. Translation gives CSARDMGNWGTQYF.

This clonotype was counted ten times or more. V and J are TRBV6-5 and TRBJ2-5; tentatively, D is TRBD2 (5 bases). V was cut by 0 bases and J by 1 base, with 9 bases left in between. This CDR3 region has 15 residues. From germline, CDR1 is MNHEY and CDR2 SVGAGI. CDR3 bases: TGTGCCAGCAGTTACTCGAGGCTAGCCCAAGAGACCCAGTACTTC. Residues: CASSYSRLAQETQYF.

This clonotype was found many times. The chain carries TRBV11-2 and TRBJ1-3; D unclear. V lost 1 base, J lost 0 bases, and 10 bases lay in between. The CDR3 contains 16 residues. Germline V CDR1 and CDR2: SGHAT, FQNNGV. The CDR3 sequence is CASSLVSVYSGNTIYF. In DNA form, the CDR3 reads TGTGCCAGCAGCTTAGTTTCGGTCTACTCTGGAAACACCATATATTTT.

In this sample, this clonotype turned up many times. The chain has TRBV4-1 and TRBJ2-7; TRBD1 might be the D (6 bases). The CDR3 loop spans 14 amino acids. Trimming removed 5 bases from V and 3 bases from J, with 14 bases in between. CDR1 and CDR2 from the germline V gene are MGHRA and YSYEKL. The chain's CDR3 is CASSVAQGHYEQYF. CDR3 nucleotide sequence: TGCGCCAGCAGCGTTGCGCAGGGGCACTACGAGCAGTACTTC.

This clonotype was seen at least ten times. V usage is TRBV12-3 or TRBV12-4 and J usage is TRBJ2-7; 9 bases agree with TRBD1. With V trimmed by 6 bases and J by 4 bases, 7 bases remained unmatched. This CDR3 region has 14 residues. This chain's CDR3 is CASSHGTGTYEQYF. The DNA for the CDR3 is TGTGCCAGCAGCCACGGGACAGGGACATACGAGCAGTACTTC.

This clonotype came up many times. The V and J genes are TRBV20-1 and TRBJ1-6; TRBD1 aligns across 8 bases. Germline trimming cut 5 bases from V and 9 bases from J; bases unmatched to any gene: 12. This CDR3 has 15 residues. CDR1 and CDR2 (germline): DFQATT, SNEGSKA (reference sequence). The CDR3 nucleotides read TGCAGTGCTGCTTATGACAGGGGAGACAGTTCACCCCTCCACTTT. This sequence encodes CSAAYDRGDSSPLHF.

This clonotype was found many times. The V call is TRBV20-1, the J call TRBJ1-1; D gene ambiguous. This CDR3 region has 12 residues. V was pared by 3 bases and J by 6 bases, with 11 bases between. Germline loops: CDR1 DFQATT, CDR2 SNEGSKA (reference sequence). For the CDR3, the DNA is TGCAGTGCTAGTGCGAGACCCCCTGAAGCTTTCTTT. This encodes CSASARPPEAFF.

This clonotype has a handful of counts. V usage is TRBV9 and J usage is TRBJ2-2, with a weak D call TRBD2 (7 bases). Germline V CDR1 and CDR2: SGDLS, YYNGEE. The germline V and J ends were trimmed by 0 bases and 5 bases, with 14 bases remaining between them. This CDR3 region has 16 residues. The CDR3 here is CASSVEGGRVTGELFF. The CDR3 coding sequence is TGTGCCAGCAGCGTAGAGGGGGGGCGAGTTACCGGGGAGCTGTTTTTT.

This clonotype was seen only a few times. The chain is built from TRBV6-2 or TRBV6-3 and TRBJ2-7; 7 nucleotides align to TRBD1. The ends lost 10 bases at V and 4 bases at J; junction bases unmatched: 10. Germline V CDR1 and CDR2: MNHEY, SVGEGT. The CDR3 contains 13 residues. CDR3 region: CATADRVLYEQYF. The CDR3 DNA reads as TGTGCCACTGCCGACAGGGTATTGTACGAGCAGTACTTC.

The chain is built from TRBV20-1 and TRBJ1-1; D gene ambiguous. The CDR3 contains 13 residues. The V gene's germline CDR1 is DFQATT and CDR2 SNEGSKA (reference sequence). Trimming took off 6 bases at V and 1 base at J, with 12 bases between the two ends. CDR3 in amino acids: CSAGGLGNTEAFF. The CDR3 nucleotides read TGCAGTGCCGGCGGCTTGGGGAACACTGAAGCTTTCTTT.

This clonotype was seen ten or more times. This chain connects TRBV6-2 or TRBV6-3 to TRBJ2-7; 8 nucleotides line up with TRBD2. V shed 7 bases and J 7 bases; nucleotides not matched to a gene: 18. There are 16 residues in the CDR3. Germline loops: CDR1 MNHEY, CDR2 SVGEGT. The CDR3 is CASTTRGAREAGEQYF. In DNA form, the CDR3 reads TGTGCCAGCACCACACGGGGAGCGCGGGAGGCGGGAGAGCAGTACTTC.

A remark on this clonotype: Being one base from a much bigger clone, this may be a read error. J is TRBJ1-3 and V is TRBV6-2 or TRBV6-3; D uncertain. Germline V lookup: CDR1 MNHEY, CDR2 SVGEGT. Trimming pared 3 bases from V and 8 bases from J, leaving 20 bases between. The CDR3 spans 16 residues. Here the CDR3 reads CASSYGSGPNRDTIYF. In nucleotides, the CDR3 is TGTGCCAGCAGTTATGGATCCGGGCCCAACAGAGACACCATATATTTT.

This clonotype has only a few counts. As DNA, the CDR3 is TGTGCCAGCAGCTTCAATTACCTCACAGATACGCAGTATTTT. Amino acids: CASSFNYLTDTQYF. V is TRBV11-2 and J is TRBJ2-3; D is ambiguous. The CDR3 loop spans 14 amino acids. Trimming took 3 bases from V and 2 from J, leaving 9 bases between them. The germline V gene has CDR1 SGHAT and CDR2 FQNNGV.

This chain uses TRBV28 with TRBJ2-4; D is ambiguous. Trimming left V 6 bases short and J 0 bases short, with 12 bases between. CDR1 MDHEN and CDR2 SYDVKM come from the germline V gene. This CDR3 comprises 15 residues. CDR3 residues: CASSHPNAAKNIQYF. CDR3 nucleotide sequence: TGTGCCAGCAGCCACCCAAACGCAGCCAAAAACATTCAGTACTTC. Combining the CDR3 with reference TRBV28 and TRBJ2-4 gives the whole variable domain DVKVTQSSRYLVKRTGEKVFLECVQDMDHENMFWYRQDPGLGLRLIYFSYDVKMKEKGDIPEGYSVSREKKERFSLILESASTNQTSMYLCASSHPNAAKNIQYFGAGTRLSVL.